This T cell receptor (beta chain) came from a study of response to subunit inactivated influenza vaccine. MiXCR was run by TCRdb on the RT-PCR reads, yielding one entry per CDR3 protein. Of some 520,000 distinct CDR3 sequences detected, approximately 17% appear once; the ten largest clones hold 3% to 3.5%. Study-wide results and caveats: Each seasonal influenza vaccination, the authors suggested, recruits few new T cells.

CDR3 size: 15 residues. Per germline, CDR1 KGHSH and CDR2 LQKENI. V lost 4 bases, J lost 5 bases, and 8 bases stayed unmatched. In its sample, this clonotype was seen a few times. What it binds is unknown. V and J are TRBV18 and TRBJ2-7; 10 nucleotides line up with TRBD1. This sequence originates from a man aged 50-75 years who received an inactivated influenza vaccine. The specimen comprised CD4+ T cells sorted from PBMCs, sampled about 23 months after vaccination. The chain's CDR3 is CASSRETGGGNEQYF. Written as DNA, the CDR3 is TGTGCCAGCTCACGGGAGACAGGGGGCGGGAACGAGCAGTACTTC.